These 7 T cell receptor beta chains were all obtained from the same sample, sequenced in a study of blood T cell repertoires in COVID-19. This table comes from immunoSEQ multiplex PCR, and its TCRdb copy is limited to in-frame clones, with some not included. The table includes about 310,000 clones, 89% detected once. The specimen was PBMCs or T cells enriched from blood (not recorded which). The receptors were sampled from a woman aged 40 to 55 who had recovered from COVID-19.

In DNA form, the CDR3 reads TGCAGTGCTAGTCCGGGAGGGGAGGGGGTTGAGGTCTATGGCTACACCTTC. Translating gives CSASPGGEGVEVYGYTF. The gene calls are TRBV20-1 and TRBJ1-2; possibly TRBD1 for D (6 bases). From germline, CDR1 is DFQATT and CDR2 SNEGSKA (reference sequence). The CDR3 is 17 amino acids. With 3 bases removed from V and 4 bases from J, the gap between germline ends came to 24 bases.

J is TRBJ2-7 and V is TRBV29-1, with 8 bases matching TRBD1. V was pared by 5 bases and J by 7 bases, with 10 bases of the junction left unmatched. CDR1 is SQVTM and CDR2 is ANQGSEA in the germline V gene. This CDR3 has 13 amino acids. The CDR3 sequence is CSVNRGVTREQYF. As DNA, the CDR3 is TGCAGCGTTAACAGGGGGGTTACCCGGGAGCAGTACTTC.

The J gene is TRBJ1-2, the V gene TRBV28, with TRBD1 as a possible D gene (5 bases). The CDR3 runs to 14 residues. Germline CDR1 and CDR2: MDHEN and SYDVKM. V was pared by 5 bases and J by 4 bases, with 14 bases between. CDR3 coding DNA: TGTGCCAGCAGTCCCTCGGACAAGTTCTATGGCTACACCTTC. This translates into CASSPSDKFYGYTF.

The gene calls are TRBV27 and TRBJ1-2, with D perhaps TRBD1 (5 bases). The CDR3 totals 14 residues. Trimming took 2 bases from V and 2 from J, leaving 9 bases between them. Germline V CDR1 and CDR2: MNHEY, SMNVEV (reference sequence). The CDR3: CASSLRAGNYGYTF. The CDR3 DNA follows: TGTGCCAGCAGTTTACGGGCAGGGAACTATGGCTACACCTTC.

The genes are TRBV12-3 or TRBV12-4 and TRBJ1-2; 7 bases align to TRBD1. J gave up 7 bases and V 3 bases, and 5 bases lay outside the gene matches. The CDR3 loop spans 13 amino acids. CDR3 in amino acids: CASSFTGEGGYTF. The CDR3 bases are TGTGCCAGCAGTTTTACAGGGGAAGGTGGCTACACCTTC.

The rearrangement joins TRBV5-1 to TRBJ1-1; D possibly corresponds to TRBD1 (6 bases). The CDR3 length is 16 residues. Trimming removed 0 bases from V and 1 base from J, with 13 bases in between. Looked up from germline, CDR1 is SGHRS and CDR2 is YFSETQ. DNA of the CDR3: TGCGCCAGCAGCTTGGACCGGGGGGCGGCGAACACTGAAGCTTTCTTT. Translated, it gives CASSLDRGAANTEAFF.

The chain links TRBV30 to TRBJ1-5, with TRBD1 identical over 8 bases. The germline V gene has CDR1 GTSNPN and CDR2 SVGIG (reference sequence). V dropped 5 bases and J dropped 2; count of bases not matched to a gene: 2. The CDR3 consists of 13 residues. CDR3 sequence: CAWQGAGNQPQHF. CDR3 nucleotide sequence: TGTGCCTGGCAGGGGGCTGGCAATCAGCCCCAGCATTTT.